This entry lists 16 T cell receptor beta chains sequenced from one sample in a study of blood T cell repertoires in COVID-19. Some clones are missing from TCRdb's copy, which holds only in-frame ones; the method was immunoSEQ multiplex PCR. The sample lists roughly 480,000 clones; roughly nine tenths were seen once. Sequenced material: peripheral blood. Receptors originate from a young man with COVID-19, enrolled during active disease.

The chain has TRBV2 and TRBJ2-1; 9 bases agree with TRBD2. CDR1 SNHLY and CDR2 FYNNEI come from the germline V gene. V was pared by 8 bases and J by 2 bases, with 4 bases of the junction left unmatched. CDR3 length equals 14 residues. CDR3 region: CASDRGGAYNEQFF. The CDR3 bases are TGTGCCAGCGATCGCGGGGGGGCCTACAATGAGCAGTTCTTC.

The chain carries TRBV7-8 and TRBJ1-1; D is unresolved. CDR3 length: 15 residues. V was pared by 5 bases and J by 1 base, with 14 bases between. CDR1 and CDR2 (germline): SGHVS, FQNEAQ. The CDR3 sequence is CASSLTFPTNTEAFF. CDR3 nucleotides: TGTGCCAGCAGCCTAACGTTTCCTACGAACACTGAAGCTTTCTTT.

The V gene is TRBV18, the J gene TRBJ2-7; D possibly corresponds to TRBD2 (6 bases). With 2 bases removed from V and 1 base from J, the gap between germline ends came to 15 bases. CDR3 length: 16 residues. Germline assignment: CDR1 KGHSH and CDR2 LQKENI. Written as DNA, the CDR3 is TGTGCCAGCTCACCATCTCGCGGGGTCCAGTCCTACGAGCAGTACTTC. It yields the protein CASSPSRGVQSYEQYF.

This clone was observed a handful of times. The rearrangement uses TRBV13 and TRBJ2-7, with D possibly TRBD2 on 5 matching bases. Germline V gives CDR1 PRHDT, CDR2 FYEKMQ (reference sequence). The CDR3 covers 14 residues. V lost 3 bases and J 7 bases, leaving 16 bases between the germline ends. The CDR3 DNA is TGTGCCAGCAGCTTTTTTGAGAGGGTCGGGGAGCAGTACTTC. Translated, it gives CASSFFERVGEQYF.

This clone was recorded once. The chain joins TRBV19 to TRBJ2-1; 8 bases line up with TRBD2. Looked up from germline, CDR1 is LNHDA and CDR2 is SQIVND (reference sequence). V lost 6 bases, J lost 5 bases, and 9 bases stayed unmatched. The CDR3 contains 15 residues. The CDR3 DNA is TGTGCCAGTAGACAATCAGCGGGGGTAAACAATGAGCAGTTCTTC. It translates to CASRQSAGVNNEQFF.

This clone occurred once. V gene TRBV19 combines with J gene TRBJ2-3, with 7 bases lining up with TRBD2. CDR3 length: 17 amino acids. V was clipped by 1 base and J by 0 bases; unmatched bases: 7. Looked up from germline, CDR1 is LNHDA and CDR2 is SQIVND (reference sequence). CDR3 sequence (DNA): TGTGCCAGTAGTATAGCGGGAGGCGGGGCTAGCACAGATACGCAGTATTTT. Translated, it gives CASSIAGGGASTDTQYF. Looking up the rest from reference TRBV19 and TRBJ2-3 gives the full variable domain: DGGITQSPKYLFRKEGQNVTLSCEQNLNHDAMYWYRQDPGQGLRLIYYSQIVNDFQKGDIAEGYSVSREKKESFPLTVTSAQKNPTAFYLCASSIAGGGASTDTQYFGPGTRLTVL.

V is TRBV9 and J is TRBJ2-7; D perhaps matches TRBD2 (6 bases). Trimming took 5 bases from V and 2 from J, leaving 11 bases between them. The CDR3 has 13 residues. Germline values: CDR1 SGDLS, CDR2 YYNGEE. The CDR3 sequence is CASSRDFAYEQYF. The CDR3 bases are TGTGCCAGCAGTCGGGACTTCGCCTACGAGCAGTACTTC.

A remark on this clone: Other DNA sequences from this sample encode an identical CDR3 as well. The gene calls are TRBV5-1 and TRBJ2-1; 8 bases line up with TRBD2. Germline CDR1 SGHRS, CDR2 YFSETQ. The V gene end was trimmed by 0 bases and the J gene end by 7 bases; junction bases not matched to a gene: 3. The CDR3 consists of 14 residues. CDR3 sequence (DNA): TGCGCCAGCAGCTTGGTCGGGGGGGCAAATGAGCAGTTCTTC. Its translation: CASSLVGGANEQFF.

This chain links TRBV6-6 with TRBJ1-4; no firm D call. The germline V and J ends were trimmed by 5 bases and 7 bases, with 17 bases remaining between them. The CDR3 loop spans 15 amino acids. The V gene's germline CDR1 is MNHNY and CDR2 SVGAGI (reference sequence). CDR3 loop: CASSLERGMGEKLFF. The DNA of the CDR3 is TGTGCCAGCAGTCTAGAACGGGGAATGGGTGAAAAACTGTTTTTT.

The chain employs TRBV11-3 and TRBJ2-7; D is possibly TRBD2 (5 bases). Deletions cut 5 bases from V and 6 bases from J, with 14 bases between. Germline V gives CDR1 SGHNT, CDR2 YENEEA. CDR3 length: 13 amino acids. CDR3 sequence (DNA): TGTGCCAGCAGCAGAACGAGGGAGAGCGAGCAGTACTTC. It specifies CASSRTRESEQYF.

This clone was seen only once. The chain recombines TRBV7-9 with TRBJ2-1; possible D gene TRBD2, 6 bases. Trimming removed 5 bases at V and 3 bases at J, with 8 bases between. Germline CDR1 reads SEHNR; CDR2 reads FQNEAQ (reference sequence). This CDR3 is 13 amino acids long. The CDR3 DNA sequence: TGTGCCAGCAGCAGCGGGCTCTACAATGAGCAGTTCTTC. This sequence encodes CASSSGLYNEQFF.

This clone appeared a few times. This sequence joins TRBV3-1 (or the pseudogene TRBV3-2) and TRBJ2-1; 8 nucleotides agree with TRBD2. Germline V CDR1 and CDR2: LGHDT, YNNKEL (reference sequence). The CDR3 totals 15 residues. The V gene end was trimmed by 2 bases and the J gene end by 4 bases; junction bases not matched to a gene: 4. CDR3 nucleotides: TGTGCCAGCAGCCAAAGACCTAGCGGGTACAATGAGCAGTTCTTC. Its translation is CASSQRPSGYNEQFF.

The J gene is TRBJ2-3, the V gene TRBV6-1; no clear D gene. This CDR3 spans 14 amino acids. V was shortened by 1 base and J by 2 bases, with 7 bases between the two germline ends. CDR1 and CDR2 (germline): MNHNS, SASEGT. The CDR3 sequence: CASSEERYTDTQYF. The CDR3 coding sequence is TGTGCCAGCAGTGAAGAACGGTACACAGATACGCAGTATTTT.

This sequence joins TRBV11-2 and TRBJ2-5; D is possibly TRBD2 (6 bases). The V gene's germline CDR1 is SGHAT and CDR2 FQNNGV. The CDR3 has 15 amino acids. V shed 7 bases and J shed 5 bases, with 20 bases lying between them. In DNA, the CDR3 is TGTGCCAGCACCCCTGTGGCCCCCCGGGGGGAGACCCAGTACTTC. It encodes CASTPVAPRGETQYF.

This clone was counted once. V gene TRBV30 combines with J gene TRBJ2-7; 7 nucleotides match TRBD2. V shed 0 bases and J 3 bases; nucleotides not matched to a gene: 5. This CDR3 is built from 14 residues. The germline gives CDR1 GTSNPN, CDR2 SVGIG (reference sequence). The CDR3 nucleotides are TGTGCCTGGAGTGTTATGGGGGAGGGCTACGAGCAGTACTTC. It translates to CAWSVMGEGYEQYF.

The rearrangement joins TRBV30 to TRBJ1-2; 7 bases line up with TRBD1. Germline V gives CDR1 GTSNPN, CDR2 SVGIG (reference sequence). The length of the CDR3 is 15 residues. V shed 0 bases and J 6 bases; nucleotides not matched to a gene: 10. CDR3 nucleotides: TGTGCCTGGAGTGTACCGCAGGGGGATTATGATGGCTACACCTTC. This gives the protein CAWSVPQGDYDGYTF.